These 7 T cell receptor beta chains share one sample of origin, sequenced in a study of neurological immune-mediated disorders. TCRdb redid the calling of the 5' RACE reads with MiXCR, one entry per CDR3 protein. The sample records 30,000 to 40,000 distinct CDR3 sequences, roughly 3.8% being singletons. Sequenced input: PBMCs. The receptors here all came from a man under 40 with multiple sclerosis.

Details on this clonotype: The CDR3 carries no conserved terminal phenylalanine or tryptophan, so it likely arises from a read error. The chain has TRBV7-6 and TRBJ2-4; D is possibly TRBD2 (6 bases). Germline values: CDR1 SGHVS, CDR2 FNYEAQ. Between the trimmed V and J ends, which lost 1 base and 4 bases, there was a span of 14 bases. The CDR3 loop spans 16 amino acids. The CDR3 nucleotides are TGTGCCAGCAGCTTAGACGCAGGAGGGTGGAAAAACATTCAGTACAAC. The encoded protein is CASSLDAGGWKNIQYN.

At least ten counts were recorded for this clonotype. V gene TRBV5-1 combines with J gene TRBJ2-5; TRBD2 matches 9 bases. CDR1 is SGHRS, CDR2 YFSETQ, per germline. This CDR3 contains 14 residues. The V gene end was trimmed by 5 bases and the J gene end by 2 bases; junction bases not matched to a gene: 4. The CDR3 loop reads CASSASGAQETQYF. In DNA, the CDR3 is TGCGCCAGCAGTGCTAGCGGGGCACAAGAGACCCAGTACTTC. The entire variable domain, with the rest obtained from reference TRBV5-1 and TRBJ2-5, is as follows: KAGVTQTPRYLIKTRGQQVTLSCSPISGHRSVSWYQQTPGQGLQFLFEYFSETQRNKGNFPGRFSGRQFSNSRSEMNVSTLELGDSALYLCASSASGAQETQYFGPGTRLLVL.

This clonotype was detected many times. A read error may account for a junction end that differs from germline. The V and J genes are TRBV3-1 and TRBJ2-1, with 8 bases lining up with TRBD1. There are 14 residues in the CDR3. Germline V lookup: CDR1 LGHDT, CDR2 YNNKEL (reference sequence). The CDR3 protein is CASTQDQGAAEQFF. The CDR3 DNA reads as TGTGCCAGCACCCAAGATCAGGGGGCCGCTGAGCAGTTCTTC.

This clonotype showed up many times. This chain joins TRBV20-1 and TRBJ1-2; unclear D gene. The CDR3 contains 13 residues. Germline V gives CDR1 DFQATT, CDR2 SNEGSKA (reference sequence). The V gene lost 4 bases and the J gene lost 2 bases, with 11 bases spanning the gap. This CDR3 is CSAITSLNYGYTF. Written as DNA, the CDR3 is TGCAGTGCTATCACTTCCTTAAACTATGGCTACACCTTC.

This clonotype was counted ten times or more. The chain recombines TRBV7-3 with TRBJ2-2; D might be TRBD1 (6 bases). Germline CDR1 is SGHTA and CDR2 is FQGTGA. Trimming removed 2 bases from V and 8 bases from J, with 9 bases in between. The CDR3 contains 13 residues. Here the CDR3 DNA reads TGTGCCAGCAGCTTATCACAGGGAGGGGAGCTGTTTTTT. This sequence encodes CASSLSQGGELFF. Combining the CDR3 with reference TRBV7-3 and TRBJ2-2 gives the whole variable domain GAGVSQTPSNKVTEKGKYVELRCDPISGHTALYWYRQSLGQGPEFLIYFQGTGAADDSGLPNDRFFAVRPEGSVSTLKIQRTERGDSAVYLCASSLSQGGELFFGEGSRLTVL.

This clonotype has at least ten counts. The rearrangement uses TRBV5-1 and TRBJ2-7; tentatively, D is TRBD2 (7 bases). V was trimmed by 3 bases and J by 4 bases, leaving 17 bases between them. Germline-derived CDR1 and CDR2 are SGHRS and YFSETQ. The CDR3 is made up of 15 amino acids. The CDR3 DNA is TGCGCCAGCAGCTCCGCGTGGGGGGGCGAGTACGAGCAGTACTTC. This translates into CASSSAWGGEYEQYF.

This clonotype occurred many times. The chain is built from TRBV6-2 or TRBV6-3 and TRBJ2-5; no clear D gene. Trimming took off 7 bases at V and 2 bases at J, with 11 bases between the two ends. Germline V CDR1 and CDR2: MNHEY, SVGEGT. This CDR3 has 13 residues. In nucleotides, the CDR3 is TGTGCCAGCACCTGGCTGCTTCAAGAGACCCAGTACTTC. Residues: CASTWLLQETQYF.